The clone carrying this T cell receptor (beta chain) showed up just a few times. Antigen: not known. The CDR3 consists of 16 residues. Germline V gene sequence: CDR1 SGHTA, CDR2 FQGNSA. V lost 6 bases to trimming and J lost 0 bases, with 16 bases between them. The data were taken from a study of T-cell reconstitution after alpha-beta-depleted transplantation in children. Study-wide results and limits: The study traced high day-60 TCRbeta diversity in some patients to surviving recipient T cells and thymic progenitors. Fresh T-cell production supplied most of the T-cell counts and diversity seen one year after transplant. It was reported that alpha-beta T cells came from several hundred expanded graft clones (about two months after transplant).

Construction of the TCRbeta library involved unique molecular identifiers. TCRdb fed the PCR reads into MiXCR, producing one record per CDR3 protein. This repertoire shows about 540,000 distinct CDR3 sequences, roughly 30% found once; its top ten account for 30% to 40%. This sequence originates from a boy under two years old with Wiskott-Aldrich syndrome, due to receive a stem cell transplant. This chain uses TRBV7-2 with TRBJ2-3, with D unclear. The sample in question was PBMCs, obtained before TCRalphabeta/CD19-depleted stem cell transplant. CDR3 in DNA: TGTGCCAGCAGTTTGGTCTTTGGGTTGAGCACAGATACGCAGTATTTT. Protein sequence: CASSLVFGLSTDTQYF.